One sample yielded the 10 T cell receptor beta chains listed below, sequenced in a study of spatial heterogeneity in lung cancer. Time point described: sample taken at primary tumor resection. Tumor, nontumor lung or frozen PBMC supplied whole RNA that was sequenced unsorted. TCRdb independently ran MiXCR on the 5' RACE reads; one entry per CDR3 protein. The sample has around 24,000 distinct CDR3 sequences, around 13% seen once. Sequencing was performed on PBMCs, taken at surgery. These receptors came from a female donor with early-stage non-small cell lung cancer.

This clonotype showed up just a few times. V gene TRBV27 combines with J gene TRBJ1-2, with D hard to call. The germline gives CDR1 MNHEY, CDR2 SMNVEV (reference sequence). V was clipped by 6 bases and J by 4 bases, with 15 bases between them. The CDR3 runs 14 residues. The CDR3 sequence is CASSLNIVAYGYTF. CDR3 nucleotide sequence: TGTGCCAGCAGCCTAAACATAGTCGCCTATGGCTACACCTTC.

This clonotype was observed at least ten times. The V call is TRBV10-3, the J call TRBJ1-2; D uncertain. The germline gives CDR1 ENHRY, CDR2 SYGVKD. Trimming took 0 bases from V and 8 from J, leaving 10 bases between them. The CDR3 totals 13 residues. CDR3 in DNA: TGTGCCATCAGTGAGTCCCTTGTTAGCGGCTACACCTTC. Protein sequence: CAISESLVSGYTF.

The CDR3 nucleotides are TGTGCCAGCAGCCGCGGGCACCAAGAGACCCAGTACTTC. Its protein product is CASSRGHQETQYF. The chain joins TRBV7-3 to TRBJ2-5; weak D call: TRBD2 (5 bases). Germline V lookup: CDR1 SGHTA, CDR2 FQGTGA. The ends were cut back, 5 bases at V and 0 bases at J, with 7 bases in the middle. The CDR3 covers 13 residues.

This clonotype was picked up many times. J is TRBJ2-7 and V is TRBV20-1, with D possibly TRBD2 on 5 matching bases. Germline values: CDR1 DFQATT, CDR2 SNEGSKA (reference sequence). The CDR3 length is 15 residues. Trimming stripped 0 bases from V and 0 bases from J, with 12 bases between. The chain's CDR3 is CSARDVRGSSYEQYV. The CDR3 DNA follows: TGCAGTGCTAGAGATGTCCGAGGGAGCTCCTACGAGCAGTACGTC.

The chain carries TRBV5-1 and TRBJ2-5; 10 nucleotides align to TRBD2. The germline gives CDR1 SGHRS, CDR2 YFSETQ. Trimming at V came to 0 bases and at J to 3 bases, leaving 5 bases not matched to a gene. The CDR3 consists of 16 residues. The CDR3 DNA reads as TGCGCCAGCAGCTTGGAAGCGGGAGGGCCGGAAGAGACCCAGTACTTC. It yields the protein CASSLEAGGPEETQYF.

The chain links TRBV28 to TRBJ2-2; D is ambiguous. CDR3 size: 12 residues. The germline CDR1 and CDR2 sequences are MDHEN and SYDVKM. V dropped 5 bases and J dropped 5 bases, with 6 bases sitting between them. The CDR3 is CASSGWTGELFF. CDR3 DNA: TGTGCCAGCAGTGGGTGGACCGGGGAGCTGTTTTTT.

Ten or more counts support this clonotype. The chain combines TRBV4-2 with TRBJ2-1; D uncertain. The CDR3 has 16 amino acids. Deletions cut 2 bases from V and 4 bases from J, with 15 bases between. Germline V gene lookup returns CDR1 LGHNA and CDR2 YNFKEQ. DNA of the CDR3: TGTGCCAGCAGCCAATCGGGCCAGTCCGGGTACAATGAGCAGTTCTTC. It encodes CASSQSGQSGYNEQFF.

This CDR3 is CASSSPRGYGETQYF. The CDR3, as DNA: TGTGCCAGCAGCTCACCCCGGGGGTATGGGGAGACCCAGTACTTC. The J gene is TRBJ2-5, the V gene TRBV7-9, with D possibly being TRBD2 (6 bases). Trimming removed 4 bases at V and 5 bases at J, with 17 bases between. The CDR3 covers 15 residues. Looked up from germline, CDR1 is SEHNR and CDR2 is FQNEAQ (reference sequence). The full variable domain, rest sourced from reference TRBV7-9 and TRBJ2-5, is DTGVSQNPRHKITKRGQNVTFRCDPISEHNRLYWYRQTLGQGPEFLTYFQNEAQLEKSRLLSDRFSAERPKGSFSTLEIQRTEQGDSAMYLCASSSPRGYGETQYFGPGTRLLVL.

V and J are TRBV13 and TRBJ1-2; D ambiguous. The CDR3 is 14 amino acids. The germline V gene has CDR1 PRHDT and CDR2 FYEKMQ (reference sequence). V was trimmed by 5 bases and J by 3 bases, leaving 13 bases between them. The CDR3, as DNA: TGTGCCAGCAGCAAGGGCAAACAGTACTATGGCTACACCTTC. Its protein product is CASSKGKQYYGYTF.

The rearrangement links TRBV12-3 or TRBV12-4 to TRBJ1-5; 7 bases agree with TRBD1. The CDR3 runs 15 residues. The ends lost 2 bases at V and 4 bases at J; junction bases unmatched: 5. CDR3 sequence: CASSLPGTVNQPQHF. CDR3 coding DNA: TGTGCCAGCAGTTTACCCGGGACAGTTAATCAGCCCCAGCATTTT.